The entry that follows covers one T cell receptor (beta chain) sequence. The data stem from a study of blood T cell repertoires in COVID-19. Measured with immunoSEQ multiplex PCR; TCRdb has only the in-frame clones, and not every one. Here the sample spans fewer than 300,000 clones, 70% to 90% being singletons. This sequence was found in a woman in her twenties or thirties who had recovered from COVID-19. The sequenced sample consisted of PBMCs or T cells enriched from blood (not recorded which).

The CDR3 protein is CATSDPGLANYGYTF. DNA for the CDR3: TGTGCCACCAGTGACCCCGGACTGGCCAACTATGGCTACACCTTC. This sequence joins TRBV24-1 and TRBJ1-2; D unclear. The V gene's germline CDR1 is KGHDR and CDR2 SFDVKD. V dropped 4 bases and J dropped 2 bases, with 13 bases sitting between them. The CDR3 sequence is 15 residues long.